The rows below give T cell receptor beta chains drawn from one sample of a study of cytomegalovirus exposure and HLA in healthy donors. This table comes from immunoSEQ multiplex PCR, and its TCRdb copy is limited to in-frame clones, with some not included. Of roughly 140,000 clones listed, 75% to 80% are singletons. Sequenced: PBMCs. The source of these receptors is a woman aged 25 to 39 in good health and CMV-seronegative. Each CDR3 is given with its conserved first and last residue. The order of the fields is clone size, V gene, CDR3 length, D gene, J gene, CDR3 protein, CDR3 DNA. A D gene is named only where the DNA matches it firmly. Rows may omit the clone size; those that give it use once, few, many or a size class.

clone_size: -; v_call: TRBV30; cdr3_length: 14; d_call: -; j_call: TRBJ1-1; cdr3_aa: CAWSVQMASAEAFF; cdr3_nt: TGTGCCTGGAGTGTACAAATGGCGAGCGCTGAAGCTTTCTTT
clone_size: -; v_call: TRBV27; cdr3_length: 16; d_call: TRBD1; j_call: TRBJ2-1; cdr3_aa: CASSPPGQGMYNEQFF; cdr3_nt: TGTGCCAGCAGTCCTCCGGGACAGGGAATGTACAATGAGCAGTTCTTC
clone_size: -; v_call: TRBV7-3; cdr3_length: 16; d_call: TRBD2; j_call: TRBJ2-1; cdr3_aa: CASSPHRSGGADEQFF; cdr3_nt: TGTGCCAGCAGCCCCCACCGTAGCGGGGGGGCCGATGAGCAGTTCTTC
clone_size: -; v_call: TRBV27; cdr3_length: 13; d_call: TRBD1; j_call: TRBJ1-1; cdr3_aa: CASSFYDRGAAFF; cdr3_nt: TGTGCCAGCAGTTTCTATGACAGGGGCGCAGCTTTCTTT
clone_size: -; v_call: TRBV11-1; cdr3_length: 14; d_call: -; j_call: TRBJ2-3; cdr3_aa: CASSLGVLADTQYF; cdr3_nt: TGTGCCAGCAGCTTAGGCGTTCTGGCAGATACGCAGTATTTT
clone_size: -; v_call: TRBV30; cdr3_length: 17; d_call: TRBD1; j_call: TRBJ1-1; cdr3_aa: CAWSPVQGAPRGAEAFF; cdr3_nt: TGTGCCTGGAGTCCCGTGCAGGGGGCGCCCCGTGGGGCTGAAGCTTTCTTT
clone_size: -; v_call: TRBV11-2; cdr3_length: 14; d_call: -; j_call: TRBJ1-6; cdr3_aa: CASSLGGGNSPLHF; cdr3_nt: TGTGCCAGCAGCTTAGGGGGGGGGAATTCACCCCTCCACTTT
clone_size: -; v_call: TRBV5-4; cdr3_length: 13; d_call: TRBD1; j_call: TRBJ1-1; cdr3_aa: CASSQGGNTEAFF; cdr3_nt: TGTGCCAGCAGCCAGGGGGGGAACACTGAAGCTTTCTTT
clone_size: -; v_call: TRBV7-3; cdr3_length: 14; d_call: TRBD1; j_call: TRBJ1-2; cdr3_aa: CASSRDSYNYGYTF; cdr3_nt: TGTGCCAGCAGCAGGGACAGCTACAACTATGGCTACACCTTC
clone_size: -; v_call: TRBV11-2; cdr3_length: 18; d_call: TRBD2; j_call: TRBJ2-1; cdr3_aa: CASSSGGGGGPSLREQFF; cdr3_nt: TGTGCCAGCAGCTCCGGGGGGGGTGGGGGGCCCTCTCTCCGTGAGCAGTTCTTC
clone_size: -; v_call: TRBV4-3; cdr3_length: 14; d_call: -; j_call: TRBJ1-5; cdr3_aa: CASSQDVGGQPQHF; cdr3_nt: TGCGCCAGCAGCCAAGACGTCGGGGGTCAGCCCCAGCATTTT
clone_size: -; v_call: TRBV7-9; cdr3_length: 13; d_call: -; j_call: TRBJ1-1; cdr3_aa: CASSLAAGTEAFF; cdr3_nt: TGTGCCAGCAGCTTAGCCGCAGGCACTGAAGCTTTCTTT
clone_size: -; v_call: TRBV19; cdr3_length: 12; d_call: -; j_call: TRBJ1-2; cdr3_aa: CASTSIRYGYTF; cdr3_nt: TGTGCCAGTACCTCCATCAGGTATGGCTACACCTTC
clone_size: -; v_call: TRBV6-5; cdr3_length: 16; d_call: TRBD2; j_call: TRBJ2-3; cdr3_aa: CASSWGTRASTDTQYF; cdr3_nt: TGTGCCAGCAGTTGGGGGACTAGAGCTAGCACAGATACGCAGTATTTT
clone_size: -; v_call: TRBV5-1; cdr3_length: 14; d_call: TRBD1; j_call: TRBJ1-1; cdr3_aa: CASREGQGNTEAFF; cdr3_nt: TGCGCCAGCAGAGAGGGACAGGGGAACACTGAAGCTTTCTTT
clone_size: once; v_call: TRBV2; cdr3_length: 20; d_call: TRBD1; j_call: TRBJ2-3; cdr3_aa: CASSLPTPGQGDLTTDTQYF; cdr3_nt: TGTGCCAGCAGTTTACCCACCCCGGGACAGGGGGACCTCACCACAGATACGCAGTATTTT
clone_size: -; v_call: TRBV5-1; cdr3_length: 14; d_call: -; j_call: TRBJ2-7; cdr3_aa: CASSLGRGSYEQYF; cdr3_nt: TGCGCCAGCAGCTTGGGCAGAGGCTCCTACGAGCAGTACTTC
clone_size: -; v_call: TRBV25-1; cdr3_length: 14; d_call: -; j_call: TRBJ1-1; cdr3_aa: CASSGRGGKTEAFF; cdr3_nt: TGTGCCAGCAGTGGGAGGGGGGGGAAGACTGAAGCTTTCTTT
clone_size: -; v_call: TRBV7-6; cdr3_length: 13; d_call: -; j_call: TRBJ2-7; cdr3_aa: CASSLAFGYEQYF; cdr3_nt: TGTGCCAGCAGCTTAGCTTTCGGGTACGAGCAGTACTTC
clone_size: -; v_call: TRBV15; cdr3_length: 16; d_call: TRBD1; j_call: TRBJ2-1; cdr3_aa: CATSREGGQGANEQFF; cdr3_nt: TGTGCCACCAGCAGAGAAGGGGGACAGGGGGCTAATGAGCAGTTCTTC
clone_size: -; v_call: TRBV6-5; cdr3_length: 13; d_call: TRBD1; j_call: TRBJ1-1; cdr3_aa: CASRQGLNTEAFF; cdr3_nt: TGTGCCAGTCGACAGGGTTTGAACACTGAAGCTTTCTTT
clone_size: once; v_call: TRBV4-1; cdr3_length: 13; d_call: TRBD1; j_call: TRBJ2-7; cdr3_aa: CASSHRQGYEQYF; cdr3_nt: TGCGCCAGCAGCCACCGACAGGGCTACGAGCAGTACTTC
clone_size: -; v_call: TRBV2; cdr3_length: 14; d_call: -; j_call: TRBJ1-6; cdr3_aa: CASSQTFGPLPLHF; cdr3_nt: TGTGCCAGCAGTCAAACTTTTGGGCCTCTCCCCCTCCACTTT
clone_size: -; v_call: TRBV5-1; cdr3_length: 13; d_call: -; j_call: TRBJ1-2; cdr3_aa: CASSLTENYGYTF; cdr3_nt: TGCGCCAGCAGCCTGACAGAGAACTATGGCTACACCTTC
clone_size: -; v_call: TRBV6-5; cdr3_length: 15; d_call: -; j_call: TRBJ1-5; cdr3_aa: CASSYTRGTNQPQHF; cdr3_nt: TGTGCCAGCAGTTACACCAGGGGAACGAATCAGCCCCAGCATTTT
clone_size: -; v_call: TRBV2; cdr3_length: 18; d_call: -; j_call: TRBJ1-4; cdr3_aa: CASSEGRITRDINEKLFF; cdr3_nt: TGTGCCAGCAGTGAAGGGCGAATTACCCGGGACATAAATGAAAAACTGTTTTTT
clone_size: -; v_call: TRBV5-1; cdr3_length: 15; d_call: TRBD1; j_call: TRBJ2-4; cdr3_aa: CASSLTGQGKNIQYF; cdr3_nt: TGCGCCAGCAGCTTGACCGGACAGGGAAAAAACATTCAGTACTTC
clone_size: -; v_call: TRBV6-1; cdr3_length: 13; d_call: -; j_call: TRBJ2-7; cdr3_aa: CASRIPGFYEQYF; cdr3_nt: TGTGCCAGCAGGATTCCAGGGTTCTACGAGCAGTACTTC
clone_size: -; v_call: TRBV2; cdr3_length: 15; d_call: -; j_call: TRBJ1-5; cdr3_aa: CASSDIQGRDQPQHF; cdr3_nt: TGTGCCAGCAGTGACATTCAGGGGAGGGATCAGCCCCAGCATTTT
clone_size: -; v_call: TRBV7-7; cdr3_length: 15; d_call: TRBD1; j_call: TRBJ2-1; cdr3_aa: CASSQDRGSYNEQFF; cdr3_nt: TGTGCCAGCAGCCAGGACAGGGGGTCCTACAATGAGCAGTTCTTC
clone_size: -; v_call: TRBV5-1; cdr3_length: 15; d_call: -; j_call: TRBJ1-1; cdr3_aa: CASSEPGMGPLETFF; cdr3_nt: TGCGCCAGCAGTGAGCCTGGAATGGGGCCCCTTGAGACTTTCTTT
clone_size: -; v_call: TRBV2; cdr3_length: 14; d_call: -; j_call: TRBJ1-1; cdr3_aa: CASSEPGGISEAFF; cdr3_nt: TGTGCCAGCAGTGAGCCCGGGGGAATCTCTGAAGCTTTCTTT
clone_size: -; v_call: TRBV20-1; cdr3_length: 11; d_call: -; j_call: TRBJ1-2; cdr3_aa: CSATHRDGYTF; cdr3_nt: TGCAGTGCTACCCACAGGGATGGCTACACCTTC
clone_size: -; v_call: TRBV27; cdr3_length: 16; d_call: TRBD1; j_call: TRBJ1-1; cdr3_aa: CASSFYGQGADTEAFF; cdr3_nt: TGTGCCAGCAGTTTCTACGGACAGGGCGCGGACACTGAAGCTTTCTTT
clone_size: once; v_call: TRBV25-1; cdr3_length: 14; d_call: -; j_call: TRBJ1-2; cdr3_aa: CASSEGEVPYGYTF; cdr3_nt: TGTGCCAGCAGTGAGGGAGAGGTGCCCTATGGCTACACCTTC
clone_size: -; v_call: TRBV27; cdr3_length: 15; d_call: -; j_call: TRBJ2-7; cdr3_aa: CASSPLERATYEQYF; cdr3_nt: TGTGCCAGCAGTCCCCTGGAGAGGGCGACCTACGAGCAGTACTTC
clone_size: few; v_call: TRBV2; cdr3_length: 16; d_call: -; j_call: TRBJ2-3; cdr3_aa: CASSDRQESSTDTQYF; cdr3_nt: TGTGCCAGCAGTGACAGGCAAGAGTCTAGCACAGATACGCAGTATTTT
clone_size: -; v_call: TRBV10-3; cdr3_length: 17; d_call: -; j_call: TRBJ1-6; cdr3_aa: CAISESWEPRYNSPLHF; cdr3_nt: TGTGCCATCAGTGAGTCTTGGGAGCCCAGATATAATTCACCCCTCCACTTT
clone_size: -; v_call: TRBV5-1; cdr3_length: 14; d_call: -; j_call: TRBJ2-1; cdr3_aa: CASSWWTVYNEQFF; cdr3_nt: TGCGCCAGCAGTTGGTGGACAGTTTACAATGAGCAGTTCTTC
clone_size: -; v_call: TRBV30; cdr3_length: 13; d_call: -; j_call: TRBJ2-5; cdr3_aa: CAWKAGPWETQYF; cdr3_nt: TGTGCCTGGAAGGCGGGGCCCTGGGAGACCCAGTACTTC
clone_size: -; v_call: TRBV5-1; cdr3_length: 15; d_call: TRBD2; j_call: TRBJ2-3; cdr3_aa: CASSSAGASTDTQYF; cdr3_nt: TGCGCCAGCAGCTCAGCGGGGGCTAGCACAGATACGCAGTATTTT
clone_size: -; v_call: TRBV2; cdr3_length: 15; d_call: -; j_call: TRBJ1-2; cdr3_aa: CASSETGIPNYGYTF; cdr3_nt: TGTGCCAGCAGTGAAACAGGGATACCTAACTATGGCTACACCTTC
clone_size: -; v_call: TRBV15; cdr3_length: 15; d_call: -; j_call: TRBJ2-7; cdr3_aa: CATSTQQPTSYEQYF; cdr3_nt: TGTGCCACCAGCACCCAACAGCCGACCTCCTACGAGCAGTACTTC
clone_size: -; v_call: TRBV30; cdr3_length: 11; d_call: -; j_call: TRBJ2-7; cdr3_aa: CAWSRGYEQYF; cdr3_nt: TGTGCCTGGAGTAGGGGGTACGAGCAGTACTTC
clone_size: -; v_call: TRBV25-1; cdr3_length: 13; d_call: -; j_call: TRBJ2-1; cdr3_aa: CASSPTGYNEQFF; cdr3_nt: TGTGCCAGCAGTCCGACAGGCTACAATGAGCAGTTCTTC
clone_size: -; v_call: TRBV5-6; cdr3_length: 12; d_call: -; j_call: TRBJ1-1; cdr3_aa: CASSLQFTEGFF; cdr3_nt: TGTGCCAGCAGCCTACAGTTCACTGAGGGTTTCTTT
clone_size: few; v_call: TRBV19; cdr3_length: 15; d_call: TRBD2; j_call: TRBJ2-7; cdr3_aa: CAGVRIAGGSYEQYF; cdr3_nt: TGTGCCGGAGTAAGGATAGCGGGGGGCTCCTACGAGCAGTACTTC
clone_size: -; v_call: TRBV2; cdr3_length: 15; d_call: TRBD2; j_call: TRBJ2-3; cdr3_aa: CASSEWAGGSDTQYF; cdr3_nt: TGTGCCAGCAGTGAATGGGCGGGGGGTTCGGATACGCAGTATTTT
clone_size: -; v_call: TRBV6-4; cdr3_length: 16; d_call: -; j_call: TRBJ1-1; cdr3_aa: CASRITSGGPDTEAFF; cdr3_nt: TGTGCCAGCAGGATCACCAGCGGGGGGCCAGACACTGAAGCTTTCTTT
clone_size: -; v_call: TRBV5-6; cdr3_length: 12; d_call: TRBD2; j_call: TRBJ2-1; cdr3_aa: CASSLRTRKQFF; cdr3_nt: TGTGCCAGCAGCCTCCGGACTAGAAAGCAGTTCTTC
clone_size: -; v_call: TRBV15; cdr3_length: 15; d_call: -; j_call: TRBJ1-1; cdr3_aa: CATSRPGRPNTEAFF; cdr3_nt: TGTGCCACCAGCAGACCGGGGAGGCCGAACACTGAAGCTTTCTTT
clone_size: -; v_call: TRBV28; cdr3_length: 15; d_call: -; j_call: TRBJ1-2; cdr3_aa: CASSLSWGGPYGYTF; cdr3_nt: TGTGCCAGCAGTTTATCTTGGGGGGGACCCTATGGCTACACCTTC
clone_size: -; v_call: TRBV6-1; cdr3_length: 14; d_call: TRBD1; j_call: TRBJ1-5; cdr3_aa: CASKGQVSNQPQHF; cdr3_nt: TGTGCCAGCAAAGGACAGGTTAGCAATCAGCCCCAGCATTTT
clone_size: -; v_call: TRBV18; cdr3_length: 16; d_call: TRBD1; j_call: TRBJ1-1; cdr3_aa: CASSPGTGLRVTEAFF; cdr3_nt: TGTGCCAGCTCACCCGGGACAGGGTTGAGGGTCACTGAAGCTTTCTTT